This TCR beta chain was sequenced during a study of memory CD4+ T cells and cytomegalovirus serostatus. Study context: This sample comes from healthy Belgian adults, several CMV seropositive, about 23 seronegative. The study's findings and limits: CMV serostatus prediction reached median AUC approximately 0.96, or 0.89 with US-trained model. Each of approximately 70 CMV-associated TCRbeta sequences occurred in one to five individuals.

The sort gate was single viable CD3+CD4+CD8-CD45RO+ cells for memory CD4+ T cells. A note on this clone: Its specificity is unknown.

As handled by the study authors: Out-of-frame sequences were removed, leaving 2 million to 2.5 million distinct TCRbeta sequences. TCRdb's table, derived via immunoSEQ multiplex PCR, lists solely in-frame clones and lacks some. Clone size and the V and J calls come from that table; the DNA yielded D and trimming. The data hold approximately 44,000 clones, with about 82% observed a single time. This receptor was obtained from an adult in good health and CMV-seronegative. Sequencing used memory CD4+ T cells from blood.

CDR3 bases: TGTGCCAGCAGCCCCGGGACAGGGGGCAATGAAAAACTGTTTTTT. It translates to CASSPGTGGNEKLFF. J is TRBJ1-4 and V is TRBV5-4, with TRBD1 matching 12 bases. V lost 4 bases, J lost 5 bases, and 3 bases stayed unmatched. The length of the CDR3 is 15 residues. Germline V gene lookup returns CDR1 SGHNT and CDR2 YYREEE (reference sequence).